The 21 T cell receptor beta chains below were found in one sample sequenced in a study of T-cell reconstitution after alpha-beta-depleted transplantation in children. Preparation of the TCRbeta library involved a method that used unique molecular identifiers. TCRdb reprocessed the PCR reads with MiXCR, giving one entry per CDR3 protein. The sample carries around 600,000 distinct CDR3 sequences, about 10% recorded once. Sequences were derived from PBMCs from the stem cell graft donor, sampled from the stem cell graft. These TCRs come from a human donor who donated a stem cell graft to a child with acute myeloid leukemia.

The chain is built from TRBV7-2 and TRBJ2-7; 9 bases map to TRBD1. This CDR3 contains 15 residues. Trimming took 5 bases from V and 7 from J; bases not matched to a gene: 12. The V gene's germline CDR1 is SGHTA and CDR2 FQGNSA. CDR3 sequence (DNA): TGTGCCAGCAGCGCAACCGGGACAGGGTTGTATGAGCAGTACTTC. It is translated as CASSATGTGLYEQYF.

A few counts support this clonotype. The junction shows a germline mismatch at one end, possibly a read error. The genes are TRBV7-7 and TRBJ2-2; no clear D gene. CDR3 length equals 18 residues. In germline, CDR1 is SSHAT, CDR2 FNYEAQ (reference sequence). In DNA, the CDR3 is TGTGCTAGCAGCTTTTCCGTACTGGGGTCCGCGAACACCGGGGAGCTGTTTTTT. Residues: CASSFSVLGSANTGELFF.

In this sample, this clonotype turned up a few times. V and J are TRBV6-1 and TRBJ2-5, with 7 bases aligning to TRBD1. The CDR3 loop spans 14 amino acids. V was clipped by 5 bases and J by 4 bases; unmatched bases: 7. In germline, CDR1 is MNHNS, CDR2 SASEGT. In DNA, the CDR3 is TGTGCCAGCAGTATCAAACAGGGGCGAGAGACCCAGTACTTC. Amino acids: CASSIKQGRETQYF.

The rearrangement uses TRBV15 and TRBJ2-3; 9 nucleotides agree with TRBD2. After removal of 6 bases from V and 0 bases from J, the junction contained 7 bases not matched to a gene. This CDR3 contains 16 residues. Germline values: CDR1 LNHNV, CDR2 YYDKDF (reference sequence). The CDR3 reads CATRTSGFPSTDTQYF. The CDR3 DNA follows: TGTGCCACCAGGACTAGCGGTTTCCCTAGCACAGATACGCAGTATTTT.

This chain uses TRBV4-3 with TRBJ2-7; 15 positions agree with TRBD2. This CDR3 contains 19 residues. Germline V gives CDR1 LGHNA, CDR2 YSLEER. The ends lost 2 bases at V and 4 bases at J; junction bases unmatched: 12. The DNA of the CDR3 is TGCGCCAGCAGCCAACAGTGGACTAGCGGGAGGGCCTTTAGGTACGAGCAGTACTTC. This encodes CASSQQWTSGRAFRYEQYF.

CDR3 nucleotide sequence: TGTGCCAGCAGCGTAGGAGTGGAGCCCTACGAGCAGTACTTC. Its protein is CASSVGVEPYEQYF. The V and J genes are TRBV9 and TRBJ2-7; D is uncertain. The V end was cut by 0 bases, the J end by 2 bases, with 9 bases between. The CDR3 has 14 amino acids. Germline CDR1 SGDLS, CDR2 YYNGEE.

This clonotype was seen only a few times. V is TRBV7-2 and J is TRBJ2-1; the D gene is possibly TRBD2 (6 bases). CDR3 length: 14 amino acids. V was cut by 1 base and J by 6 bases, with 10 bases left in between. CDR1 and CDR2 (germline): SGHTA, FQGNSA. The DNA for the CDR3 is TGTGCCAGCAGCTTAGGTTCCGGGAGCAATGAGCAGTTCTTC. Amino acids: CASSLGSGSNEQFF.

This clonotype has only a few counts. V gene TRBV15 combines with J gene TRBJ1-2, with 9 bases that match TRBD1. Germline-derived CDR1 and CDR2 are LNHNV and YYDKDF (reference sequence). The CDR3 contains 14 residues. V lost 5 bases, J lost 5 bases, and 6 bases stayed unmatched. CDR3 in amino acids: CATSAVQGAYGYTF. The CDR3 bases are TGTGCCACCAGCGCCGTACAGGGGGCGTATGGCTACACCTTC. The whole variable domain, remainder taken from reference TRBV15 and TRBJ1-2, is DAMVIQNPRYQVTQFGKPVTLSCSQTLNHNVMYWYQQKSSQAPKLLFHYYDKDFNNEADTPDNFQSRRPNTSFCFLDIRSPGLGDTAMYLCATSAVQGAYGYTFGSGTRLTVV.

This clonotype has a handful of counts. The chain uses TRBV5-1 and TRBJ2-1; tentatively, D is TRBD2 (6 bases). Deletions cut 6 bases from V and 5 bases from J, with 18 bases between. This CDR3 comprises 15 residues. The germline CDR1 and CDR2 sequences are SGHRS and YFSETQ. The CDR3 is CASTSLGGPDNEQFF. In DNA, the CDR3 is TGCGCCAGCACCTCCCTAGGAGGGCCAGACAATGAGCAGTTCTTC. Filled out from reference TRBV5-1 and TRBJ2-1, the complete variable domain reads KAGVTQTPRYLIKTRGQQVTLSCSPISGHRSVSWYQQTPGQGLQFLFEYFSETQRNKGNFPGRFSGRQFSNSRSEMNVSTLELGDSALYLCASTSLGGPDNEQFFGPGTRLTVL.

The genes are TRBV27 and TRBJ2-7, with 10 nucleotides matching TRBD1. This CDR3 has 15 residues. Germline assignment: CDR1 MNHEY and CDR2 SMNVEV (reference sequence). J was trimmed by 2 bases and V by 5 bases; bases with no gene match: 6. CDR3 amino acids: CASSLGTGVTYEQYF. In DNA form, the CDR3 reads TGTGCCAGCAGTCTTGGGACAGGGGTAACCTACGAGCAGTACTTC.

The rearrangement links TRBV6-2 or TRBV6-3 to TRBJ2-1, with TRBD2 identical over 7 bases. The CDR3 is 17 residues long. Losses at the gene ends were 5 bases for V and 0 bases for J; bases not matched to a gene: 10. Germline V gene data show CDR1 as MNHEY and CDR2 as SVGEGT. CDR3 loop: CASSGYERGSSYNEQFF. Written as DNA, the CDR3 is TGTGCCAGCAGTGGATATGAGCGGGGTAGCTCCTACAATGAGCAGTTCTTC.

In this sample, this clonotype turned up a few times. J is TRBJ1-1 and V is TRBV29-1, with unresolved D. From germline, CDR1 is SQVTM and CDR2 ANQGSEA. This CDR3 comprises 13 residues. The V end was cut by 7 bases, the J end by 0 bases, with 12 bases between. CDR3 in amino acids: CSGTSPMNTEAFF. The CDR3 DNA is TGCAGCGGGACCAGTCCAATGAACACTGAAGCTTTCTTT.

The genes are TRBV7-2 and TRBJ2-4, with 8 bases fitting TRBD2. The CDR3 loop spans 17 amino acids. V lost 2 bases, J lost 0 bases, and 6 bases stayed unmatched. CDR1 SGHTA and CDR2 FQGNSA come from the germline V gene. The CDR3 DNA reads as TGTGCCAGCAGCTTAACGCGCGGGAGGTTAGCCAAAAACATTCAGTACTTC. This encodes CASSLTRGRLAKNIQYF.

The chain links TRBV4-3 to TRBJ2-1; 8 bases are shared with TRBD2. The junction had 3 bases not matched to a gene; V was cut back by 1 base and J by 10 bases. Germline CDR1 and CDR2: LGHNA and YSLEER. The CDR3 is made up of 13 amino acids. CDR3 DNA sequence: TGCGCCAGCAGCCAAGCGAGCGGGGGAGAGCAGTTCTTC. Residues: CASSQASGGEQFF.

The J gene is TRBJ1-2, the V gene TRBV2, with 7 bases identical to TRBD1. In germline, CDR1 is SNHLY, CDR2 FYNNEI. The CDR3 loop spans 15 amino acids. V lost 2 bases to trimming and J lost 4 bases; unmatched junction nucleotides: 7. The CDR3 region has the DNA TGTGCCAGCAGTGAAACGATAGGGGGCACCTATGGCTACACCTTC. Protein sequence: CASSETIGGTYGYTF.

V gene TRBV12-3 or TRBV12-4 combines with J gene TRBJ2-7; 7 bases fit TRBD2. J lost 0 bases, V lost 4 bases, and 12 bases had no gene match. The CDR3 is made up of 17 amino acids. CDR3 DNA sequence: TGTGCCAGCAGTTCACCCCTAGCGGAGGGGAGCTCCTACGAGCAGTACTTC. Translation gives CASSSPLAEGSSYEQYF.

Remarks on this clonotype: The junction and the germline gene differ at one end; a read error may be behind it. This sequence joins TRBV7-7 and TRBJ2-1; the D is unclear. This CDR3 spans 14 amino acids. The germline V gene encodes CDR1 SSHAT and CDR2 FNYEAQ (reference sequence). Written as DNA, the CDR3 is TGTGCTAGCAGCTTAATGGAACACATGGATGAGCAGTGCTTC. It encodes CASSLMEHMDEQCF.

The chain carries TRBV12-3 or TRBV12-4 and TRBJ1-2, with a weak D call TRBD1 (5 bases). Trimming shortened V by 8 bases and J by 0 bases, and 10 bases separated the two germline ends. This CDR3 region has 13 residues. The CDR3 nucleotides are TGTGCCAGCCGACAGCGAACTAACTATGGCTACACCTTC. This sequence encodes CASRQRTNYGYTF.

This clonotype was detected only a few times. The chain has TRBV29-1 and TRBJ2-1; D may be TRBD2 (5 bases). The CDR3 contains 15 residues. Looked up from germline, CDR1 is SQVTM and CDR2 is ANQGSEA. With 7 bases removed from V and 5 bases from J, the gap between germline ends came to 21 bases. In DNA, the CDR3 is TGCAGCGCCGCATCCACCCCCGGAGGCCACAATGAGCAGTTCTTC. Protein: CSAASTPGGHNEQFF.

This chain links TRBV20-1 with TRBJ2-1, with TRBD1 as a possible D gene (6 bases). The germline V gene encodes CDR1 DFQATT and CDR2 SNEGSKA (reference sequence). V lost 6 bases and J lost 8, with 20 bases in between. This CDR3 spans 14 amino acids. The CDR3 protein is CSALRGSQIHEQFF. DNA of the CDR3: TGCAGTGCCCTTAGGGGGAGCCAAATCCATGAGCAGTTCTTC.

The chain uses TRBV14 and TRBJ2-2, with 7 bases that match TRBD2. V was pared by 1 base and J by 1 base, with 12 bases of the junction left unmatched. The CDR3 spans 19 residues. CDR1 and CDR2 from the germline V gene are SGHDN and FVKESK. The chain's CDR3 is CASSQVHPGSGLNTGELFF. CDR3 DNA sequence: TGTGCCAGCAGCCAAGTCCACCCTGGTAGCGGGTTGAACACCGGGGAGCTGTTTTTT.